This T cell receptor beta chain derives from a study of identical twins. This clonotype appeared a few times. TCRdb redid the calling of the 5' RACE reads with MiXCR, one entry per CDR3 protein. This table holds around 250,000 distinct CDR3 sequences, 6.5% found once. The same sample was also used in a study of T cells expressing NK-cell markers. That study adds: The use of an anti-gamma-delta TCR antibody, which was added in several experiments, restricted sorting to T cells expressing alpha-beta TCR.

The source is a woman aged 18-29 years in good health. Sequenced sample: CD8+ T cells sorted from blood.

CDR3 nucleotide sequence: TGTGCCAGCAGTTCCACAGACGGAAACCAAGAGACCCAGTACTTC. It yields the protein CASSSTDGNQETQYF. The chain joins TRBV27 to TRBJ2-5; D not certain. This CDR3 contains 15 residues. From germline, CDR1 is MNHEY and CDR2 SMNVEV (reference sequence). V dropped 4 bases and J dropped 0 bases, with 12 bases sitting between them.